Listed below are T cell receptor beta chains from one sample, sequenced in a study of T cell changes during pregnancy in multiple sclerosis. Sequencing was performed with immunoSEQ multiplex PCR; in TCRdb, only in-frame clones are kept and a portion is missing. The profile covers roughly 100,000 clones, with roughly 89% appearing a single time and 1.5% to 2% taken by the ten largest. This material consisted of peripheral blood, taken after pregnancy. These receptor sequences come from a female donor in good health, enrolled as a control in a pregnancy study. CDR3s leave out the opening cysteine and the closing phenylalanine or tryptophan.

v_gene: TRBV5-1
j_gene: TRBJ1-1
CDR3aa: ASSSGQGTGTLEAF

v_gene: TRBV6-5
j_gene: TRBJ1-1
CDR3aa: ASSRTGVNTEAF

v_gene: TRBV19
j_gene: TRBJ1-4
CDR3aa: ASTQGGEKLF

v_gene: TRBV7-2
j_gene: TRBJ2-7
CDR3aa: ASSLMSGGPYEQY

v_gene: TRBV6-6
j_gene: TRBJ1-5
CDR3aa: ASSYEDRRAQH

v_gene: TRBV7-2
j_gene: TRBJ2-5
CDR3aa: ASSYDRGQETQY

v_gene: TRBV15
j_gene: TRBJ2-7
CDR3aa: ATSPSWHEQY

v_gene: TRBV5-6
j_gene: TRBJ1-6
CDR3aa: ASSLIGDSGDSPLH

v_gene: TRBV7-2
j_gene: TRBJ1-2
CDR3aa: ASSPQREGGYT

v_gene: TRBV4-1
j_gene: TRBJ2-7
CDR3aa: ASSQGAGGTYEQY